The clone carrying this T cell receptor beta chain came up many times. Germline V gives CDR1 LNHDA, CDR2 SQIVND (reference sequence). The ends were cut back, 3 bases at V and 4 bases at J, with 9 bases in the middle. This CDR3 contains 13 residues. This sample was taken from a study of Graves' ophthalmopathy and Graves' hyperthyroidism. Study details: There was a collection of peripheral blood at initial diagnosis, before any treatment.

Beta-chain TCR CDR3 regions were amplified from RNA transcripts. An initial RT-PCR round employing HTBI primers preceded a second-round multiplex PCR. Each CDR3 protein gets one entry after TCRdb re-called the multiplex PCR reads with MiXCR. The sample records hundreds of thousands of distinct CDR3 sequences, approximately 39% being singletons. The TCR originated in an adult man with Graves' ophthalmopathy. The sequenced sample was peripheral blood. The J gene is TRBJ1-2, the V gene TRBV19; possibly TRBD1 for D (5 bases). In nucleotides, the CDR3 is TGTGCCAGTAGTATGGGGCGGGTCTATGGCTACACCTTC. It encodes CASSMGRVYGYTF. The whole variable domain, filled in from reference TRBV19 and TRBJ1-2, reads DGGITQSPKYLFRKEGQNVTLSCEQNLNHDAMYWYRQDPGQGLRLIYYSQIVNDFQKGDIAEGYSVSREKKESFPLTVTSAQKNPTAFYLCASSMGRVYGYTFGSGTRLTVV.